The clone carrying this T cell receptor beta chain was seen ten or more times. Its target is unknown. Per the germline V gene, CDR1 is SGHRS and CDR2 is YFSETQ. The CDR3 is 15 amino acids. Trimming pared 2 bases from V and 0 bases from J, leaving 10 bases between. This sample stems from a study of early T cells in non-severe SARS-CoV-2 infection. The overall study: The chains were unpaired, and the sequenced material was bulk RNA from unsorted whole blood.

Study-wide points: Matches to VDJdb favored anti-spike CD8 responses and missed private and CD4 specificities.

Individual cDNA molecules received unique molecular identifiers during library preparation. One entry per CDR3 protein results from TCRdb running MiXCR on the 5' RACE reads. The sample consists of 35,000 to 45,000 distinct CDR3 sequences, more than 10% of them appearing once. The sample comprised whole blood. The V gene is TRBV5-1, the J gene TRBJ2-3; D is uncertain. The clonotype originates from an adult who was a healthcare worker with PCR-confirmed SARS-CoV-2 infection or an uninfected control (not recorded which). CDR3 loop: CASSLPDRSTDTQYF. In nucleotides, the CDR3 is TGCGCCAGCAGCTTACCGGACCGAAGCACAGATACGCAGTATTTT.